This T cell receptor (beta chain) was observed in a study of spatial heterogeneity in lung cancer (dated by TCRdb to the late 2010s). A note on the overall study: Beta-chain transcripts were consistently detected in greater numbers than alpha-chain transcripts, which likely reflects a higher abundance of beta-chain transcripts. In the raw uncorrected reads, each unique combination of TCR and UMI appeared more than ten times on average. In non-small cell lung cancer, the study quantitatively compared TCR alpha and beta repertoires across several tumor regions, matched nontumor lung, and blood. The study linked features of the TCR repertoire to counts of nonsynonymous mutations, which were determined by whole-exome sequencing of tumor tissue. Both alpha and beta chains were TCR-sequenced in samples taken at surgery, namely 220 tumor regions, roughly 64 matched nontumor lung samples and roughly 56 PBMC samples. Overall results and qualifications from the work: Additional single-cell paired TCR alpha and beta sequencing was considered necessary to confirm, at a functional level, the hypothesis that regional TCRs recognize regional mutations. Ubiquitous expanded tumor TCRs showed up in blood more often at tumor resection than at routine follow-up.

The CDR3 spans 11 residues, from the cysteine through the phenylalanine. Kept here is only the CDR3 DNA, which spans 33 bases and is read in frame from base 1. From the germline V gene (reference sequence), CDR1 is GTSNPN and CDR2 is SVGIG. The junction carries 10 bases between V and J, which are trimmed by 7 bases and 7 bases respectively. This specimen's time point label, per the study, means: sample taken at primary tumor resection. TCR sequencing used whole RNA extracted from tumor and nontumor lung tissue, or from cryopreserved PBMC samples, without cell sorting. Samples were obtained from 70 to 85 patients with early-stage, untreated non-small cell lung cancer from the lung TRACERx cohort. Patients were selected for TCR sequencing only if sufficient RNA was available from at least two tumor regions. Library method: 5' RACE. Reads for this sample came from a NextSeq 500. To allow correction of PCR and sequencing errors, the TCR library protocol tagged every TCR cDNA molecule with a unique molecular identifier. In the authors' own workflow: TCR identification, UMI-based error correction and CDR3 extraction were all carried out with Decombinator tools. TCRs above a frequency of 2 per 1,000, corresponding to the top 1% of the tumor frequency distribution, were defined as expanded. Rényi diversity was computed with the R vegan package after subsampling each repertoire 100 times to 5,000 TCRs. CDR3 similarity networks were constructed using string-kernel similarity of amino acid triplets, with links drawn between CDR3s whose pairwise similarity was above 0.82. TCRdb cleaned the public reads at Q25 with fastp, built clones with MiXCR and kept in-frame beta chains. Rows merge per CDR3 protein into single entries with the most common DNA and genes. Here the V and J calls rest on TCRdb's processing, not on the authors' analysis. The sample profile shows 3,500 to 5,000 distinct CDR3 sequences; less than 70% of them were found once. Together, the top ten hold 77% of the sample.

In the case of this clonotype: Its binding antigen is unknown. No qualities accompany the bases; no much larger clone lies one base away. With the library built for alpha chains, this beta chain is off target and its frequency is not meaningful.

The specimen was PBMCs, collected at surgery. The sequence joins TRBV30 to TRBJ2-2, with no confident D gene call. The sequence was obtained from a female donor with early-stage non-small cell lung cancer. The bases read TGTGCCTCGAGGTGGATCGGGGAGCTGTTTTTT. This is translated as CASRWIGELFF.